The clone carrying this T cell receptor beta chain was detected only once. No antigen is known for it. These data belong to a study of T cell responses to AZD1222 COVID-19 vaccine. General study findings and limits: Donors were largely white British and mainly female; clonal diversity was possibly underestimated.

The table came from immunoSEQ multiplex PCR; TCRdb's copy has only in-frame clones and leaves some out. The sample yields around 52,000 clones, approximately 83% seen once. The source material was peripheral blood, sampled on day 0 of AZD1222 vaccination. The TCR was taken from an adult in good health.

CDR3 coding DNA: TGTGCCAGCAGCTTAGTCCCGGACTCTTACGAGCAGTACTTC. This translates into CASSLVPDSYEQYF. The chain links TRBV7-9 to TRBJ2-7; a weak D match, TRBD2 (5 bases). The CDR3 consists of 14 residues. Trimming shortened V by 1 base and J by 4 bases, and 11 bases separated the two germline ends. Germline lookup yields CDR1 SEHNR and CDR2 FQNEAQ (reference sequence).